This entry is about one TCR beta chain. Its antigen remains unknown. The sample belongs to a study of cytomegalovirus exposure and HLA in healthy donors. Across the study: The approximately 120 million unique TCR beta sequences, from roughly 170 million T cells, were found by an earlier analysis. Study-wide results and limits: Confirmation was obtained in vitro that a few CMV-associated chains are specific for CMV antigens.

The PCR was carried out with 60 Vbeta primers and 13 Jbeta primers. Clones were read by immunoSEQ multiplex PCR, and TCRdb kept only the in-frame ones, dropping some. The sample carries 100,000 to 150,000 clones, 82% recorded once. Germline V lookup: CDR1 SNHLY, CDR2 FYNNEI. The V end lost 10 bases, the J end lost 6 bases, and 10 bases lay between the germline ends. This CDR3 region has 11 residues. This TCR derives from a male donor in good health and CMV-seropositive. The genes are TRBV2 and TRBJ2-1; the D gene is possibly TRBD1 (5 bases). Sequencing was done on a sample of PBMCs. CDR3 in DNA: TGTGCCATTGGAAGGGGCAATGAGCAGTTCTTC. Translating gives CAIGRGNEQFF.